The T cell receptor (beta chain) under discussion was sequenced for a study of cytomegalovirus exposure and HLA in healthy donors (dated by TCRdb to about 2017). Context from the whole study: An earlier analysis of about 560 of the donors reported about 280 Gb of sequence data and around 110 million unique TCR beta sequences obtained from around 170 million T cells. In addition to the first cohort of about 650 subjects, a separate validation cohort of around 110 different subjects was used. Donor age, sex, ethnicity and CMV serostatus were collected together with the repertoire data. All discovery cohort repertoires had been generated on a single sequencing platform. Roughly 320 gigabases of sequencing data and roughly 81 million unique TCR sequences made up an early release that covered 640 HLA-typed donors. Using immunosequencing, the study profiled T cell repertoires from around 680 subjects and related those repertoires to cytomegalovirus serostatus. The number of donors typed differed by locus, with roughly 620-640 for A, B, C, DRB1 and DQB1, roughly 520 for DQA1, 600 to 610 for DPA1, and around 460 for DPB1. An earlier analysis of around 540 of the donors applied high-throughput TCR beta sequencing to assess whether each TCR beta V gene segment acted as functional or pseudogenic. A later analysis re-examined previously published TCR beta repertoires from over 500 donors and added high-resolution HLA genotyping to investigate patterns of TCR occurrence. Rather than drawing on any new phenotypic data, the later analysis identified candidate immune exposures from TCR beta sequences and the way those sequences occurred across donors. Genome-wide SNP genotypes for about three fifths of the roughly 700 donors were used in a later genetic analysis, which treated that subset as a discovery cohort. On average, over 200,000 unique TCR beta nucleotide sequences were sequenced per donor among a few hundred genotyped donors of the cohort, with around 19% of those sequences being non-productive. The study combined high-throughput TCR immunosequencing, statistical association of individual TCRs with disease status, and machine learning to predict cytomegalovirus infection status. Class I and class II HLA loci were covered by the typing at four-digit resolution. The study aimed to test whether signatures of past pathogen exposure could be identified by cataloging public T cell receptors. Of the roughly 400 genotyped donors, roughly 80% fell in the genetic ancestry cluster associated with self-reported Caucasian donors. Four or five DR-DQ haplotypes were handled as single units for association and clustering, since linkage in the cohort was strong.

Of note for this clone: The target of this receptor is not known. It has no much larger one-base neighbor in the sample; base qualities were not kept.

The library was generated by the immunoSEQ multiplex PCR assay. For the multiplex PCR, a mixture combining 60 forward primers for TCR Vbeta segments and 13 reverse primers for TCR Jbeta segments was used. A multiplex PCR assay on genomic DNA amplified the CDR3 region of rearranged TCR beta genes. The amplified TCR beta libraries were sequenced on the Illumina HiSeq System as 87-base-pair reads. Under the source paper's analysis protocol: Across the roughly 600 repertoires, a later analysis counted around 80 million unique TCR beta chains, roughly 11 million of which were shared by at least two donors. Raw reads were error-corrected and collapsed into unique sequences with a nearest-neighbor algorithm that merged closely related sequences to remove PCR and sequencing errors. CDR3 sequences were aligned to IMGT reference sequences to assign V, D and J gene segments. For a sequence to be retained, at least a six-nucleotide match to both a V gene segment and a J gene segment was required. Rearrangements were classified as productive when the CDR3 lacked stop codons and remained in frame with V and J, and all other rearrangements were classified as non-productive. CDR3 was defined by IMGT convention, running from the second conserved V-encoded cysteine to the conserved J-encoded phenylalanine. The earlier analysis of 450 to 750 of the donors excluded any sequence lacking an unambiguous match to a single V gene segment. An earlier analysis of almost 600 of the donors classified V segments as functional when productive rearrangements were above 56.7% and as segregating when the standard deviation between donors was above 5%. A statistical classification framework was developed to diagnose cytomegalovirus status using the catalog of TCR beta chain sequences. In a later analysis, TCR nucleotide sequences were compared against IMGT/GENE-DB human TR gene sequences so that V and J genes could be assigned. A later analysis assigned CDR3 sequences and most-parsimonious VDJ recombination scenarios with the TCRdist pipeline. In a later analysis, each TCR beta chain was defined by its CDR3 amino acid sequence together with its V-gene family, and reads lacking a unique V-gene family were excluded. In a later analysis, fewer than 600 highly shared, low-generation-probability nucleotide sequences were removed to address suspected cross-contamination and a sequencing artifact. In a later analysis, a clonal expansion index for each public chain was calculated from normalized within-repertoire ranks of inferred template counts. A later analysis computed generation probabilities with a VDJ recombination model fitted to out-of-frame rearrangements, and checked the results against IGoR. In a later analysis, TCR-TCR, TCR-HLA and TCR-CMV co-occurrence was scored with hypergeometric tests, and a repertoire-size bias correction was applied to TCR pairs. A later analysis estimated false discovery rates by permuting HLA or CMV assignments 20 times. A later analysis grouped co-occurring TCRs with DBSCAN, adding TCRdist sequence similarity when clustering within HLA-allele-positive subsets. Co-occurrence clustering excluded repertoires with fewer than 30,000 or more than 120,000 public chains, plus five with anomalous nucleotide sharing. Drawn from immuneACCESS, this table holds only the in-frame rearrangements with V and J called that TCRdb kept. Clones are partly lost; checked studies trace under half to an unresolved V gene and leave the rest unexplained. D and trimming were read from the DNA, whereas the V and J calls and clone size are those reported in that table. Here the sample has about 130,000 clones; roughly 84% occur a single time. Of the sample, 2.5% to 3.5% falls within the top ten clones.

Beyond this particular receptor, the publication reports: Because counts were too low, some 17 rarely observed V segments, including chromosome 9 orphons, were excluded from the earlier analysis of some 590 of the donors. A later analysis found that HLA-associated TCR beta chains were more clonally expanded and had lower generation probabilities than equally common non-associated chains. Three of the identified cytomegalovirus-associated TCR beta chains were confirmed in vitro to be specific for cytomegalovirus antigens. Most CMV-associated TCR beta chains appeared to be HLA-restricted in a later analysis, and the HLA associations seemed to be driven largely by CMV exposure. Presence/absence analyses assumed roughly uniform sequencing depth across donors, an assumption that may not hold. It was suggested by the authors that the approach could potentially be generalized to other disease states and immunological phenotypes. For the cohort, immune exposure information was limited to CMV serostatus. Only TCR beta chains were sequenced in this cohort, and the absence of alpha or paired-chain data limited detectable features. According to a later analysis, TCR association rates differed among HLA loci, with DRB1 alleles showing the most associated TCRs and HLA-C alleles showing the fewest. V-gene and J-gene trimming of TCR beta chains was associated with a missense DCLRE1C variant in a later genetic analysis, and the association was replicated in an independent cohort. A cluster of highly shared sequence variants was judged likely to represent a technical artifact of the sequencing pipeline. Across donors, most TCR sequences were observed very rarely, whereas some public TCRs were present in many individuals. The classifier was reported to diagnose cytomegalovirus status with high specificity and sensitivity in both the original and validation cohorts. Because HLA typing was missing for some donors at each locus, association tests included only the typed subset. Correlated functional status among segregating V segments might be attributable to linkage disequilibrium, but an unknown experimental factor could not be ruled out. Specific HLA alleles were associated with roughly 17,000 TCR beta sequences at a false discovery rate of 0.05 in a later analysis. The study listed 170 or so TCR beta chains as associated with cytomegalovirus. Because the 87-base-pair reads could not distinguish some IMGT-functional V segments, including TRBV6-2 and TRBV6-3, those segments were excluded. A further reported finding was that TCR beta sequences accurately predicted the HLA-A and HLA-B alleles for most subjects in the first cohort. Assigning TCR associations to individual alleles was difficult when HLA alleles, especially DR and DQ, strongly co-occurred. Compared with the 666-donor mean, donors in an Asian-associated ancestry cluster had fewer N-insertions in productive TCRs, according to a later genetic analysis. An earlier analysis of 587 of the donors showed that most TCR beta V segments appeared in productive rearrangements either about 90% or about 30% of the time, which broadly matched IMGT annotations. According to a later analysis, parvovirus B19, influenza, CMV and Epstein-Barr virus appeared linked to several top co-occurrence clusters.

The cohort was made up of about 670 healthy bone marrow donors. All cohort members were sampled while nominally healthy, although unrecorded immune exposures were likely present. The donor tested CMV seropositive, placing the donor among the 250 to 350 seropositive members of the cohort. A peripheral blood sample was provided by each donor, and peripheral blood mononuclear cells were used for TCR beta sequencing. The Qiagen DNeasy Blood Extraction Kit was used to extract genomic DNA from the blood cell samples. The junction carries 15 bases between V and J, which are trimmed by 9 bases and 8 bases respectively. Spanning cysteine to phenylalanine, the CDR3 consists of 12 amino acids. Just CDR3 DNA is preserved here, 36 bases in frame from base 1. CDR1 is given as WNHNN and CDR2 as SYGVQD, both from the germline V gene (reference sequence).

The specimen was PBMCs. This receptor chain uses TRBV10-1 and TRBJ2-3; a tentative D call is TRBD2 (6 bases match). This sequence originates from a woman under 30 in good health and CMV-seropositive. The nucleotide sequence reads TGCGCCAGTAGCGGATTCGAGGGTACGCAGTATTTT. Translated, it gives CASSGFEGTQYF.